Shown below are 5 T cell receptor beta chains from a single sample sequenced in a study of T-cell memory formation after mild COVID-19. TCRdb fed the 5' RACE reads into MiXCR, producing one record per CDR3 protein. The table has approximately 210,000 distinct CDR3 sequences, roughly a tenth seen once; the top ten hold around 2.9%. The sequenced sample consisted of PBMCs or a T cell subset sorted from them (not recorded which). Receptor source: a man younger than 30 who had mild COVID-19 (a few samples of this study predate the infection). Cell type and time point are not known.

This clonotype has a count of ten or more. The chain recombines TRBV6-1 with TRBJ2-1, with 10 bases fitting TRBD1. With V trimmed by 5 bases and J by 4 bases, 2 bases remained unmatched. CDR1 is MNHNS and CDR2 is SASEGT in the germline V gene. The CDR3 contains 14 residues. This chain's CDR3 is CASSQDRGYNEQFF. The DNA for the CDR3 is TGTGCCAGCAGTCAGGACAGGGGGTACAATGAGCAGTTCTTC.

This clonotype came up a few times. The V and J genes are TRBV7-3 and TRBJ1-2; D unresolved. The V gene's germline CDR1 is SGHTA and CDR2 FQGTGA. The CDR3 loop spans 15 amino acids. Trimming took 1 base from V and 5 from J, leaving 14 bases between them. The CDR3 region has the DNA TGTGCCAGCAGCTTAAACCGAAACACGGAATATGGCTACACCTTC. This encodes CASSLNRNTEYGYTF.

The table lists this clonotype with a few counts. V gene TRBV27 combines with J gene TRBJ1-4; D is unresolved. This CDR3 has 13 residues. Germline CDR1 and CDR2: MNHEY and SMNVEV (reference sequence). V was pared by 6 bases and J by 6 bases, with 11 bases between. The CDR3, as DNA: TGTGCCAGCAGCCAAAATAAGGATGAAAAACTGTTTTTT. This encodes CASSQNKDEKLFF.

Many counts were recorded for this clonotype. CDR3 residues: CASNYGTANTEAFF. The CDR3 bases are TGTGCCAGCAACTATGGGACAGCGAACACTGAAGCTTTCTTT. The rearrangement links TRBV6-6 to TRBJ1-1; 7 positions match TRBD1. This CDR3 is built from 14 residues. Germline V CDR1 and CDR2: MNHNY, SVGAGI (reference sequence). The V and J ends lost 7 bases and 1 base, in that order; junction bases with no gene match: 6.

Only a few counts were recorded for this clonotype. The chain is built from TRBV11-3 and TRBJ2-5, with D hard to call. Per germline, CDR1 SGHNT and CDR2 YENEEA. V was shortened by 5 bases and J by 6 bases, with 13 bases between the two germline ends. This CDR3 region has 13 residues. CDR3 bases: TGTGCCAGCAGCGCCGACCCCGAGCAGACCCAGTACTTC. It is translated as CASSADPEQTQYF.